This T cell receptor (beta chain) emerged from a study of T cells in Graves' hyperthyroidism and ophthalmopathy. Trimming cost V 2 bases and J 0 bases, with 7 bases left between them. The germline CDR1 and CDR2 sequences are MNHNY and SVGAGI (reference sequence). The CDR3 is 14 residues long. Amplification targeted TCR beta CDR3 regions from RNA transcripts. The HTBI primer set drove a first-round RT-PCR of the TCR CDR3. TCRdb processed the multiplex PCR reads anew with MiXCR; each CDR3 protein has one entry. The data hold about 380,000 distinct CDR3 sequences, with 14% observed a single time. This clonotype occurred many times.

This sequence was found in a woman aged 55-70 years with Graves' hyperthyroidism. V is TRBV6-6 and J is TRBJ1-1; weak D call: TRBD1 (5 bases). Sequencing was carried out using blood. The DNA for the CDR3 is TGTGCCAGCAGTTACCAGGGACTGAACACTGAAGCTTTCTTT. Its protein is CASSYQGLNTEAFF.